This T cell receptor beta chain was captured by sequencing in a study of CD8+ T cells in alopecia areata. Study-level background: The share of scalp area affected provided the severity score for treated patients.

In this sample, this clone turned up once. Its target is unknown. The CDR3 has 15 amino acids. V was trimmed by 4 bases and J by 4 bases, leaving 16 bases between them. Germline V gives CDR1 MNHEY, CDR2 SMNVEV (reference sequence). Extracted from the samples, RNA was reverse transcribed into cDNA to serve as the sequencing template. The repertoire was sequenced with immunoSEQ multiplex PCR; TCRdb's copy has only in-frame clones and lacks some. The profile shows about 280,000 clones, roughly 60% of them singletons. The treatment here: oral pan-JAK inhibitor, 5-10 mg twice daily. Study results and limitations: In blood and scalp, many expanded lesional clones persisted during tofacitinib. Among the top 100, expanded CD8+ clones, as well as scalp clonality, were significantly decreased by tofacitinib.

J is TRBJ1-2 and V is TRBV27; tentatively, D is TRBD1 (6 bases). The receptor's source is a human donor with alopecia areata. Sequenced here: CD4+ T cells sorted from blood, sampled at week 24, from a patient treated with tofacitinib. CDR3 sequence reads: CASSSRQAWGYGYTF. The CDR3, as DNA: TGTGCCAGCAGTTCGCGACAGGCTTGGGGCTATGGCTACACCTTC.